This entry lists 17 T cell receptor beta chains sequenced from one sample in a study of blood T cell repertoires in COVID-19. Data came from immunoSEQ multiplex PCR; TCRdb stores just in-frame clones and leaves some out. The sample lists around 200,000 clones; 86% were seen once. The sequenced sample was peripheral blood. Receptors originate from a man aged 50 to 59 with acute or convalescent COVID-19.

The V and J genes are TRBV27 and TRBJ1-5; D perhaps matches TRBD1 (6 bases). CDR1 and CDR2 (germline): MNHEY, SMNVEV (reference sequence). V lost 6 bases to trimming and J lost 0 bases, with 18 bases between them. The length of the CDR3 is 17 residues. The CDR3 reads CASREWGRGNSNQPQHF. Written as DNA, the CDR3 is TGTGCCAGCAGGGAGTGGGGCAGGGGCAATAGCAATCAGCCCCAGCATTTT.

The V and J genes are TRBV19 and TRBJ2-4, with D perhaps TRBD2 (5 bases). V was shortened by 3 bases and J by 0 bases, with 15 bases between the two germline ends. From germline, CDR1 is LNHDA and CDR2 SQIVND (reference sequence). The CDR3 covers 17 residues. The CDR3 sequence: CASSIKRAGVAKNIQYF. The CDR3 DNA reads as TGTGCCAGTAGTATTAAAAGGGCCGGGGTAGCCAAAAACATTCAGTACTTC.

This chain joins TRBV4-1 and TRBJ1-6; D call uncertain. V was trimmed by 3 bases and J by 15 bases, leaving 15 bases between them. The germline CDR1 and CDR2 sequences are MGHRA and YSYEKL. The CDR3 has 13 residues. The CDR3, as DNA: TGCGCCAGCAGCCAGCCCTCCTGGCAGGACCTCCACTTT. Translation: CASSQPSWQDLHF.

The chain uses TRBV10-3 and TRBJ2-5; D may be TRBD2 (6 bases). V lost 0 bases and J 5 bases, leaving 13 bases between the germline ends. There are 15 residues in the CDR3. Germline V gene lookup returns CDR1 ENHRY and CDR2 SYGVKD. The CDR3 DNA reads as TGTGCCATCAGTGAGTCGCCGGGGGTTAGGGAGACCCAGTACTTC. As protein: CAISESPGVRETQYF.

This clone was seen only a few times. V and J are TRBV3-1 (or the pseudogene TRBV3-2) and TRBJ1-2; perhaps TRBD1 as D (5 bases). Germline V gene sequence: CDR1 LGHDT, CDR2 YNNKEL (reference sequence). This CDR3 contains 15 residues. V was trimmed by 0 bases and J by 0 bases, leaving 8 bases between them. The DNA for the CDR3 is TGTGCCAGCAGCCAAGATTGGACATCTAACTATGGCTACACCTTC. Amino acid sequence: CASSQDWTSNYGYTF.

The chain uses TRBV6-5 and TRBJ1-4, with TRBD1 identical over 9 bases. Germline trimming cut 10 bases from V and 2 bases from J; bases unmatched to any gene: 8. There are 15 residues in the CDR3. Germline values: CDR1 MNHEY, CDR2 SVGAGI. This chain's CDR3 is CATRTGGITNEKLFF. In DNA, the CDR3 is TGTGCCACCCGAACAGGGGGCATCACTAATGAAAAACTGTTTTTT.

The V and J genes are TRBV12-5 and TRBJ1-5; possible D gene TRBD1, 6 bases. This CDR3 is 18 amino acids long. Trimming left V 9 bases short and J 1 base short, with 25 bases between. Per the germline V gene, CDR1 is LGHNT and CDR2 is FRNRAP. The CDR3 spells CASTKTLTGTLSNQPQHF. CDR3 in DNA: TGTGCTAGCACCAAAACCCTCACAGGGACCCTCAGCAATCAGCCCCAGCATTTT.

The rearrangement joins TRBV15 to TRBJ2-7; 8 nucleotides align to TRBD2. This CDR3 contains 17 residues. Germline lookup yields CDR1 LNHNV and CDR2 YYDKDF (reference sequence). J lost 0 bases, V lost 5 bases, and 12 bases had no gene match. CDR3 coding DNA: TGTGCCACCAGCCCCTCTTGGGGGCGGGGGGCCTCCTACGAGCAGTACTTC. It encodes CATSPSWGRGASYEQYF.

The chain couples TRBV10-1 to TRBJ2-1; possibly TRBD1 for D (5 bases). This CDR3 contains 15 residues. V was shortened by 5 bases and J by 5 bases, with 16 bases between the two germline ends. The germline V gene encodes CDR1 WNHNN and CDR2 SYGVQD (reference sequence). CDR3: CASSPGALTHNEQFF. The CDR3 bases are TGCGCCAGCAGTCCTGGGGCCCTCACCCACAATGAGCAGTTCTTC.

This chain uses TRBV4-1 with TRBJ2-1; maybe TRBD1 (7 bases). The CDR3 runs to 18 residues. V lost 0 bases and J 10 bases, leaving 25 bases between the germline ends. Germline V lookup: CDR1 MGHRA, CDR2 YSYEKL. The CDR3 here is CASSQESPDRSWGREQFF. The CDR3 nucleotides read TGCGCCAGCAGCCAAGAGAGCCCGGACAGGTCTTGGGGGAGGGAGCAGTTCTTC.

The chain recombines TRBV5-1 with TRBJ1-2, with 8 positions matching TRBD1. The CDR3 totals 13 residues. The germline gives CDR1 SGHRS, CDR2 YFSETQ. V lost 4 bases and J lost 8; bases outside the gene matches: 7. The CDR3 nucleotides are TGCGCCAGCAGCGGGCAGGGGGCGTACGGCTACACCTTC. It specifies CASSGQGAYGYTF. Variable domain in full (rest from reference TRBV5-1 and TRBJ1-2): KAGVTQTPRYLIKTRGQQVTLSCSPISGHRSVSWYQQTPGQGLQFLFEYFSETQRNKGNFPGRFSGRQFSNSRSEMNVSTLELGDSALYLCASSGQGAYGYTFGSGTRLTVV.

This clone was seen only a few times. J is TRBJ1-1 and V is TRBV5-5; 7 nucleotides match TRBD1. The J segment lost 0 bases and the V segment lost 4 bases, leaving 9 bases of the junction unmatched. This CDR3 has 16 amino acids. Germline assignment: CDR1 SGHKS and CDR2 YYEKEE (reference sequence). The chain's CDR3 is CASSKGQVALNTEAFF. The CDR3 DNA is TGTGCCAGCAGCAAAGGACAGGTTGCCCTGAACACTGAAGCTTTCTTT.

The chain employs TRBV3-1 (or the pseudogene TRBV3-2) and TRBJ2-7, with a possible D match to TRBD2 (5 bases). Trimming left V 4 bases short and J 0 bases short, with 13 bases between. Germline V gene sequence: CDR1 LGHDT, CDR2 YNNKEL (reference sequence). CDR3 size: 15 residues. The CDR3 DNA reads as TGTGCCAGCAGCCCAATCCCCGGGATCTCCTACGAGCAGTACTTC. Encoded protein: CASSPIPGISYEQYF.

The rearrangement joins TRBV2 to TRBJ1-1; perhaps TRBD1 as D (5 bases). The CDR3 is made up of 14 amino acids. Germline V gives CDR1 SNHLY, CDR2 FYNNEI. Trimming shortened V by 5 bases and J by 5 bases, and 15 bases separated the two germline ends. CDR3 protein: CASSKTVFRTEAFF. The CDR3 DNA sequence: TGTGCCAGCAGTAAGACAGTGTTTCGGACTGAAGCTTTCTTT.

V and J are TRBV12-5 and TRBJ1-5; no definite D call. This CDR3 is built from 13 residues. V lost 6 bases and J 5 bases, leaving 11 bases between the germline ends. Germline V gene data show CDR1 as LGHNT and CDR2 as FRNRAP. The CDR3 DNA reads as TGTGCTAGTGGATTACAGAATTATCAGCCCCAGCATTTT. It encodes CASGLQNYQPQHF.

The chain couples TRBV5-6 to TRBJ2-1, with TRBD1 matching over 7 bases. Germline CDR1 and CDR2: SGHDT and YYEEEE. The CDR3 has 15 amino acids. V gave up 5 bases and J gave up 1 base; unmatched junction bases: 6. CDR3 loop: CASRLTGTSYNEQFF. CDR3 DNA: TGTGCCAGCAGGTTGACAGGGACGTCCTACAATGAGCAGTTCTTC.

This clone was found once. The chain recombines TRBV19 with TRBJ1-2; perhaps TRBD1 as D (5 bases). The CDR3 loop spans 13 amino acids. Germline CDR1 reads LNHDA; CDR2 reads SQIVND (reference sequence). Between the trimmed V and J ends, which lost 7 bases and 4 bases, there was a span of 13 bases. DNA for the CDR3: TGTGCCAGTAAAGATACAGGATTCTATGGCTACACCTTC. Translating it yields CASKDTGFYGYTF.